These T cell receptor beta chains were read from a single sample in a study of CD8 T cells in Susac syndrome. From the immunoSEQ multiplex PCR reads, TCRdb called clonotypes with MiXCR, one entry per CDR3 protein. In the table there are about 130,000 distinct CDR3 sequences, 94% of which are singletons. Sequences were obtained from CD4+ T cells from PBMCs. The receptors originated from a human donor with multiple sclerosis. Both conserved end residues are part of each CDR3. A D gene is named only where the DNA matches it firmly. Rows may omit the clone size; those that give it use once, few, many or a size class.

>.|TRBV5-1|.|TRBJ2-7
CASSAGTDEQYF
TGCGCCAGCAGCGCCGGGACGGACGAGCAGTACTTC
>TRBD2|TRBV9|.|TRBJ2-7
CASSFRDYSYEQYF
TGTGCCAGCAGCTTCCGGGACTACTCCTACGAGCAGTACTTC
>TRBD1|TRBV12-3/TRBV12-4|.|TRBJ1-2
CASRNRDRVYGYTF
TGTGCCAGCAGGAACCGGGACAGGGTTTATGGCTACACCTTC
>.|TRBV29-1|.|TRBJ1-1
CSSQRAQNTEAFF
TGCAGCTCCCAGAGGGCCCAGAACACTGAAGCTTTCTTT
>TRBD2|TRBV29-1|.|TRBJ2-2
CSVSSGGSNTGELFF
TGCAGCGTTTCCAGCGGGGGATCGAACACCGGGGAGCTGTTTTTT
>.|TRBV29-1|.|TRBJ1-1
CSVDRSLMNTEAFF
TGCAGCGTTGACAGGTCATTGATGAACACTGAAGCTTTCTTT
>.|TRBV4-3|.|TRBJ1-2
CASSQVNADGYTF
TGCGCCAGCAGCCAAGTTAATGCGGATGGCTACACCTTC
>TRBD1|TRBV2|.|TRBJ1-1
CASSEGTGFRAFF
TGTGCCAGCAGTGAAGGGACAGGGTTTCGAGCTTTCTTT
>TRBD1|TRBV18|.|TRBJ1-4
CASSPTGAGEKLFF
TGTGCCAGCTCACCGACAGGGGCTGGTGAAAAACTGTTTTTT
>.|TRBV5-4|few|TRBJ1-1
CASSLEGRTEAFF
TGTGCCAGCAGCTTGGAGGGAAGGACTGAAGCTTTCTTT
>TRBD1|TRBV5-1|.|TRBJ1-1
CASSFGTGGLATEAFF
TGCGCCAGCAGCTTTGGGACAGGGGGCTTAGCCACTGAAGCTTTCTTT
>.|TRBV23-1|.|TRBJ2-6
CASSQSGSGANVLTF
TGCGCCAGCAGTCAATCGGGCTCTGGGGCCAACGTCCTGACTTTC
>TRBD2|TRBV3-1|.|TRBJ2-1
CASSLPGLAKNEQFF
TGTGCCAGCAGCCTCCCGGGACTAGCGAAAAATGAGCAGTTCTTC
>TRBD2|TRBV10-1|.|TRBJ2-2
CASSPGTSGRKAGELFF
TGCGCCAGCAGCCCCGGGACTAGCGGGAGAAAGGCCGGGGAGCTGTTTTTT
>.|TRBV14|.|TRBJ1-1
CASSYVRSSTEAFF
TGTGCCAGCAGTTACGTGCGATCCAGCACTGAAGCTTTCTTT
>TRBD1|TRBV2|.|TRBJ2-2
CASTGQGQNTGELFF
TGTGCCAGCACTGGACAGGGGCAGAACACCGGGGAGCTGTTTTTT
>TRBD2|TRBV11-2|once|TRBJ2-1
CASSSLAGNYNEQFF
TGTGCCAGCAGCTCCCTAGCGGGTAACTACAATGAGCAGTTCTTC
>TRBD1|TRBV12-3/TRBV12-4|.|TRBJ1-2
CASTEDRDYGYTF
TGTGCCAGCACCGAGGACAGGGACTATGGCTACACCTTC
>.|TRBV2|.|TRBJ1-1
CASKGVRYTEAFF
TGTGCCAGCAAAGGGGTTCGGTACACTGAAGCTTTCTTT
>TRBD1|TRBV29-1|.|TRBJ1-1
CSVLPIRTGNAYTEAFF
TGCAGCGTTCTCCCGATCAGGACAGGGAATGCGTACACTGAAGCTTTCTTT
>.|TRBV27|.|TRBJ2-7
CASSFAGPSYEQYF
TGTGCCAGCAGTTTTGCCGGGCCCTCCTACGAGCAGTACTTC
>TRBD1|TRBV18|.|TRBJ2-7
CASSPIGQASSYEQYF
TGTGCCAGCTCACCAATAGGACAGGCGAGCTCCTACGAGCAGTACTTC
>.|TRBV27|few|TRBJ1-2
CASSPPTGNYGYTF
TGTGCCAGCAGCCCCCCTACAGGGAACTATGGCTACACCTTC
>.|TRBV28|once|TRBJ2-3
CASSLGEGVRQYF
TGTGCCAGCAGTTTAGGAGAGGGGGTAAGGCAGTATTTT
>.|TRBV5-6|.|TRBJ2-7
CASSRDRAGGSYEQYF
TGTGCCAGCAGCCGGGACAGGGCGGGAGGTTCCTACGAGCAGTACTTC
>.|TRBV7-6|.|TRBJ2-7
CASGSQGSYEQYF
TGTGCCAGCGGATCCCAGGGCAGCTACGAGCAGTACTTC
>TRBD2|TRBV12-3/TRBV12-4|.|TRBJ2-1
CASTSGLAWNEQFF
TGTGCCAGCACCTCGGGACTAGCGTGGAATGAGCAGTTCTTC
>.|TRBV7-3|few|TRBJ2-2
CASSPGNTGELFF
TGTGCCAGCAGCCCGGGGAACACCGGGGAGCTGTTTTTT
>.|TRBV19|.|TRBJ1-5
CASTPSDSLGTQHF
TGTGCCAGTACCCCTTCTGATTCGTTGGGGACCCAGCATTTT
>.|TRBV12-3/TRBV12-4|.|TRBJ1-5
CASSRDPGAQPQHF
TGTGCCAGCAGTCGAGACCCCGGTGCTCAGCCCCAGCATTTT
>.|TRBV30|.|TRBJ2-7
CAWSVGEQYF
TGTGCCTGGAGTGTAGGCGAGCAGTACTTC
>.|TRBV7-2|once|TRBJ2-3
CASRGQFSSTDTQYF
TGTGCCAGCAGAGGGCAGTTTTCTAGCACAGATACGCAGTATTTT
>TRBD1|TRBV7-2|.|TRBJ2-5
CASSSGTGETQYF
TGTGCCAGCAGCTCCGGGACAGGGGAGACCCAGTACTTC
>.|TRBV19|.|TRBJ1-1
CASSIAGGRNTEAFF
TGTGCCAGTAGTATCGCGGGCGGACGGAACACTGAAGCTTTCTTT
>.|TRBV5-1|.|TRBJ2-5
CASSFNPPTGAQETQYF
TGCGCCAGCAGCTTCAACCCCCCGACGGGGGCTCAAGAGACCCAGTACTTC
>TRBD2|TRBV6-2/TRBV6-3|.|TRBJ2-1
CASSQPGLPLNEQFF
TGTGCCAGCAGTCAACCGGGACTACCTCTAAATGAGCAGTTCTTC
>.|TRBV7-9|.|TRBJ1-1
CASSPPSKPYMAFF
TGTGCCAGCAGCCCCCCCAGCAAGCCCTATATGGCTTTCTTT
>.|TRBV3-1|.|TRBJ1-2
CASSQEEGSYGYTF
TGTGCCAGCAGCCAAGAAGAGGGGAGCTATGGCTACACCTTC
>.|TRBV30|.|TRBJ1-1
CAWSPTGSLEAFF
TGTGCCTGGAGTCCCACAGGGTCCTTGGAAGCTTTCTTT
>.|TRBV7-2|.|TRBJ2-2
CATNEGRELFF
TGTGCCACCAACGAGGGGCGGGAGCTGTTTTTT
>.|TRBV30|once|TRBJ1-3
CAWSAPRAGSPSGNTIYF
TGTGCCTGGAGTGCCCCCCGGGCGGGCTCGCCCTCTGGAAACACCATATATTTT
>.|TRBV3-1|.|TRBJ2-7
CASSQTVYEQYF
TGTGCCAGCAGCCAGACCGTCTACGAGCAGTACTTC
>.|TRBV6-5|.|TRBJ1-1
CASSYSIFGRMGTEAFF
TGTGCCAGCAGTTACTCGATATTTGGGCGAATGGGGACTGAAGCTTTCTTT
>.|TRBV7-2|.|TRBJ1-1
CASRVYRNTEAFF
TGTGCCAGCCGGGTATACAGGAACACTGAAGCTTTCTTT
>.|TRBV19|.|TRBJ2-5
CASSLRPDPETQYF
TGTGCCAGTAGTCTCCGGCCGGACCCGGAGACCCAGTACTTC
>.|TRBV12-3/TRBV12-4|.|TRBJ1-2
CASSWTDSLMGYTF
TGTGCCAGCAGTTGGACAGATAGCCTTATGGGCTACACCTTC
>.|TRBV3-1|.|TRBJ2-1
CASSQEVPGEQFF
TGTGCCAGCAGCCAAGAGGTACCGGGTGAGCAGTTCTTC
>TRBD1|TRBV12-5|.|TRBJ2-1
CASGLALRDRGHNEQFF
TGTGCTAGTGGTTTGGCCCTCCGGGACAGGGGGCATAATGAGCAGTTCTTC
>TRBD1|TRBV18|.|TRBJ2-5
CASSYGQGETQYF
TGTGCCAGCTCATACGGACAGGGAGAGACCCAGTACTTC